The 3 T cell receptor beta chains below come from one sample, sequenced in a study of blood T cell repertoires in COVID-19. Produced via immunoSEQ multiplex PCR; TCRdb's table is partial and in-frame only. Found here are under 300,000 clones, roughly 86% of them singletons; the top ten hold 1.6%. Sequenced: PBMCs or T cells enriched from blood (not recorded which). Source of these receptors: a woman aged 45 to 65 who had recovered from COVID-19.

V and J are TRBV28 and TRBJ2-5; D is perhaps TRBD2 (6 bases). CDR3 size: 18 residues. Germline loops: CDR1 MDHEN, CDR2 SYDVKM. Trimming took 3 bases from V and 4 from J, leaving 24 bases between them. The CDR3 bases are TGTGCCAGCAGTTTTTCAACGGGAGTCGGACCGCGGGCAGAGACCCAGTACTTC. Translation gives CASSFSTGVGPRAETQYF.

This chain connects TRBV5-4 to TRBJ2-1, with 8 positions matching TRBD1. V dropped 4 bases and J dropped 4; count of bases not matched to a gene: 4. Germline CDR1 reads SGHNT; CDR2 reads YYREEE (reference sequence). The CDR3 is 14 residues long. The DNA for the CDR3 is TGTGCCAGCAGCCCATGGACAGGGTACAATGAGCAGTTCTTC. It specifies CASSPWTGYNEQFF.

V is TRBV28 and J is TRBJ2-1; TRBD2 matches at 9 bases. Losses at the gene ends were 2 bases for V and 5 bases for J; bases not matched to a gene: 4. The CDR3 contains 15 residues. Looked up from germline, CDR1 is MDHEN and CDR2 is SYDVKM. CDR3 coding DNA: TGTGCCAGCAGTTTAATGACTAGCGGTAACAATGAGCAGTTCTTC. Encoded protein: CASSLMTSGNNEQFF.